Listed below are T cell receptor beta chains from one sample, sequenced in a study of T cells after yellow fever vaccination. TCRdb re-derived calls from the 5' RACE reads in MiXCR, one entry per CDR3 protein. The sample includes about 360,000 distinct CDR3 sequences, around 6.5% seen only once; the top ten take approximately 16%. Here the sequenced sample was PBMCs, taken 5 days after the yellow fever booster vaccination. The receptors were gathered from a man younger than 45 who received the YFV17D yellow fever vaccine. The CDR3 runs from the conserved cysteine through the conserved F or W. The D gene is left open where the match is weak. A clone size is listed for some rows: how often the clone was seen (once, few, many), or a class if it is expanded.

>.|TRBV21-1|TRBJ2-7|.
CASKTQGGQCEQYF
TGTGCCAGCAAAACCCAAGGGGGGCAGTGCGAGCAGTACTTC
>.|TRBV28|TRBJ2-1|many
CASSLSGPGSYNEQFF
TGTGCCAGCAGTTTGTCTGGGCCTGGCTCCTACAATGAGCAGTTCTTC
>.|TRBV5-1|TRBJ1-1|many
CASSGVTEAFF
TGCGCCAGCTCCGGGGTCACTGAAGCTTTCTTT
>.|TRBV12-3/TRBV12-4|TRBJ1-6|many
CASSLRQGDSPLHF
TGTGCCAGCAGTTTACGTCAGGGAGATTCACCCCTCCACTTT
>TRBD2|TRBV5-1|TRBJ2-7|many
CASSTASGGSYEQYF
TGCGCCAGCAGCACCGCTAGCGGAGGCTCCTACGAGCAGTACTTC
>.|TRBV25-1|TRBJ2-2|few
CATLRENTGELFF
TGTGCCACACTACGGGAAAACACCGGGGAGCTGTTTTTT
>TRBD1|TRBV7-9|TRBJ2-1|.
CASRTGQGANNEQFF
TGTGCCAGCAGAACGGGACAGGGGGCGAACAATGAGCAGTTCTTC
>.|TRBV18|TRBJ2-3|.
CASSVKIQADTQYF
TGTGCCAGCTCCGTAAAAATCCAAGCAGATACGCAGTATTTT
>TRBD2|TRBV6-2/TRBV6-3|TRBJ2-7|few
CASTPPPTSPPYEQYF
TGTGCCAGCACTCCACCCCCGACTAGCCCGCCCTACGAGCAGTACTTC
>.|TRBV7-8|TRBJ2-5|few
CASSLARAGRKETQYF
TGTGCCAGCAGCTTAGCGCGGGCAGGGAGAAAGGAGACCCAGTACTTC
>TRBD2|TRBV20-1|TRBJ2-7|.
CSASPSSGRAYEQYF
TGCAGTGCCAGCCCCTCTAGCGGGAGGGCTTACGAGCAGTACTTC
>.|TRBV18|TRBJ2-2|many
CASSDSTGELFF
TGTGCCAGCTCCGACTCGACCGGGGAGCTGTTTTTT
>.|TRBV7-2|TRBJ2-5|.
CASSPTGTYQETQYF
TGTGCCAGCAGCCCAACCGGGACATACCAAGAGACCCAGTACTTC
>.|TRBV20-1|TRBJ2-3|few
CSASTRVADTQYF
TGCAGTGCTAGCACCCGGGTGGCAGATACGCAGTATTTT
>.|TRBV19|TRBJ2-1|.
CASSLRASYNEQFF
TGTGCCAGTAGTTTGCGGGCCTCCTACAATGAGCAGTTCTTC
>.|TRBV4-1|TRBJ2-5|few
CASSKSDGAVSGRVMKTQYF
TGCGCCAGCAGTAAATCGGACGGAGCGGTGTCGGGACGGGTTATGAAGACCCAGTACTTC
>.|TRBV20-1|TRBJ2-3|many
CSASDDFERSTDTQYF
TGCAGTGCTAGCGATGACTTCGAGCGTTCCACAGATACGCAGTATTTT
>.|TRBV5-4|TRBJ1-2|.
CASSSVQGEDGYTF
TGTGCCAGCAGCTCTGTACAGGGTGAGGATGGCTACACCTTC
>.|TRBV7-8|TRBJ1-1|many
CASSLAVGGAGGNTEAFF
TGTGCCAGCAGCTTAGCGGTCGGAGGGGCGGGGGGGAACACTGAAGCTTTCTTT
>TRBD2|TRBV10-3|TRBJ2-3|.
CAISESGGDTQYF
TGTGCCATCAGTGAGTCGGGAGGGGATACGCAGTATTTT
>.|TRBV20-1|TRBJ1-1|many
CSASRGDNTEAFF
TGCAGTGCTAGTCGCGGCGACAACACTGAAGCTTTCTTT
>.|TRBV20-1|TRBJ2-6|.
CSARGLFSGTNVLTF
TGCAGTGCTCGAGGACTGTTCTCTGGGACCAACGTCCTGACTTTC
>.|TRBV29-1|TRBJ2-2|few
CSVGYTGELFF
TGCAGCGTCGGATACACCGGGGAGCTGTTTTTT
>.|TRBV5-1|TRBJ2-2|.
CASSFGLPISTGELFF
TGCGCCAGCAGCTTCGGACTTCCTATTTCCACCGGGGAGCTGTTTTTT
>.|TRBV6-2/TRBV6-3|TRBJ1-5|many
CASRETGSWQPQHF
TGTGCCAGCAGAGAGACGGGTTCGTGGCAGCCCCAGCATTTT
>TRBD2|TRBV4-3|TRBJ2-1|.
CASSQGLAESYNEQFF
TGCGCCAGCAGCCAGGGACTAGCGGAGAGTTACAATGAGCAGTTCTTC
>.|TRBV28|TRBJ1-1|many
CASSSNTEAFF
TGTGCCAGCAGTTCGAACACTGAAGCTTTCTTT
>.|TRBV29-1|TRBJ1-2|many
CSVPLVYGYTF
TGCAGCGTCCCGTTAGTCTATGGCTACACCTTC
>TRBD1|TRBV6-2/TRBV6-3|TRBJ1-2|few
CASNQGAGGYTF
TGTGCCAGCAATCAGGGGGCCGGTGGCTACACCTTC
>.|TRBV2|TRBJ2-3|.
CASREGFGTDTQYF
TGTGCCAGCAGAGAGGGATTCGGGACAGATACGCAGTATTTT
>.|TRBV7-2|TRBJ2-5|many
CASSLGARGETQYF
TGTGCCAGCAGCTTAGGAGCCCGAGGGGAGACCCAGTACTTC
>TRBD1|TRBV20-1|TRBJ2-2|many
CSARDTGDTGELFF
TGCAGTGCTAGAGATACAGGGGATACCGGGGAGCTGTTTTTT
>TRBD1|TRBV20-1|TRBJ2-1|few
CSAQQGISYNEQFF
TGCAGTGCTCAACAGGGGATCTCCTACAATGAGCAGTTCTTC
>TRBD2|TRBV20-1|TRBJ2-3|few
CTLKGASGNTQYF
TGCACCCTTAAAGGGGCTAGCGGAAATACGCAGTATTTT
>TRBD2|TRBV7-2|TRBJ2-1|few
CASSPPSGEGYEQFF
TGTGCCAGCAGCCCTCCTAGCGGAGAGGGCTATGAGCAGTTCTTC
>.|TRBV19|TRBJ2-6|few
CANKRRISRTHSGANVLTF
TGTGCCAATAAGCGCCGTATTAGCAGGACTCACTCTGGGGCCAACGTCCTGACTTTC
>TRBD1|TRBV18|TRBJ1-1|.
CASSPIQGAEAFF
TGTGCCAGCTCGCCCATACAGGGGGCTGAAGCTTTCTTT
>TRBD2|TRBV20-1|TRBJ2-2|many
CSARGLAGGVGELFF
TGCAGTGCTAGAGGACTAGCGGGAGGGGTCGGGGAGCTGTTTTTT
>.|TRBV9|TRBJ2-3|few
CASSLGLGRDTQYF
TGTGCCAGCAGCCTCGGTTTGGGGAGAGATACGCAGTATTTT
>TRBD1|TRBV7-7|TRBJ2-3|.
CASSPGQSYTDTQYF
TGTGCTAGCAGCCCGGGACAGTCTTACACAGATACGCAGTATTTT
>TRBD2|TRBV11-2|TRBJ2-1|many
CASRSSLAGFAHEQFF
TGTGCCAGCAGATCCTCACTAGCGGGATTTGCCCATGAGCAGTTCTTC
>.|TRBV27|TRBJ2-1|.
CASSLFSYNEQFF
TGTGCCAGCAGTTTGTTCTCCTACAATGAGCAGTTCTTC
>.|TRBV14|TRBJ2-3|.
CASSHLTGIADTQYF
TGTGCCAGCAGCCACCTAACAGGGATCGCCGATACGCAGTATTTT
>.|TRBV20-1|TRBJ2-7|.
CSAPSDYEQYF
TGCAGTGCCCCCTCGGACTACGAGCAGTACTTC
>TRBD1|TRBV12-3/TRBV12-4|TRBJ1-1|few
CASSLTGGITEAFF
TGTGCCAGCAGTTTGACAGGGGGGATCACTGAAGCTTTCTTT
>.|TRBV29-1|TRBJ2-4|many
CSVDLDSSNIQYF
TGCAGCGTTGACCTGGACAGTTCGAACATTCAGTACTTC
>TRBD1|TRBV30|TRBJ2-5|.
CAWSGQGWGETQYF
TGTGCCTGGAGTGGACAGGGGTGGGGAGAGACCCAGTACTTC
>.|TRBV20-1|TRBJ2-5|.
CSARMGGETQYF
TGCAGTGCTAGGATGGGGGGTGAGACCCAGTACTTC
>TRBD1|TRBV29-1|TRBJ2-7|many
CSVEGGGGYEQYF
TGCAGCGTTGAAGGAGGGGGCGGTTACGAGCAGTACTTC
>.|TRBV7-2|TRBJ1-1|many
CASGNREGNTEAFF
TGTGCCAGCGGCAACAGGGAGGGGAACACTGAAGCTTTCTTT